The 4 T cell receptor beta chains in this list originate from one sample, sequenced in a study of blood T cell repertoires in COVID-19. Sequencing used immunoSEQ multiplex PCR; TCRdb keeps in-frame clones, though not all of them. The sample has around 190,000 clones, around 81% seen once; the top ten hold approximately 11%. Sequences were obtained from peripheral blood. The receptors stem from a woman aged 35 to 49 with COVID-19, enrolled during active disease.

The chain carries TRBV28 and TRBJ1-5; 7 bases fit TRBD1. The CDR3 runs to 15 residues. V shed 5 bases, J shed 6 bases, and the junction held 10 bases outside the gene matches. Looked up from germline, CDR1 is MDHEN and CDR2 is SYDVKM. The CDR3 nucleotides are TGTGCCAGCAGTCCCGCAGGGGGAAAGAGTCAGCCCCAGCATTTT. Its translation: CASSPAGGKSQPQHF.

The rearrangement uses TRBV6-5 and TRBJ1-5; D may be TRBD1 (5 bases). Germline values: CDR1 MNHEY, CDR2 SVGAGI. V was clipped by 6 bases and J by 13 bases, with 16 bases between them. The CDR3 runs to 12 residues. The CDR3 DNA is TGTGCCAGCAGGGAGCCGAGTGGGGGGCAGCATTTT. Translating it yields CASREPSGGQHF.

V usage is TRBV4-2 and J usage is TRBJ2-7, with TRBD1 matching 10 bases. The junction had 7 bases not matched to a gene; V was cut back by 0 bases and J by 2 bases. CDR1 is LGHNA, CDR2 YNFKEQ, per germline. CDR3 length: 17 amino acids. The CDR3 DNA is TGTGCCAGCAGCCAAGAGATAGTAGGACAGGGGGCCTACGAGCAGTACTTC. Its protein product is CASSQEIVGQGAYEQYF.

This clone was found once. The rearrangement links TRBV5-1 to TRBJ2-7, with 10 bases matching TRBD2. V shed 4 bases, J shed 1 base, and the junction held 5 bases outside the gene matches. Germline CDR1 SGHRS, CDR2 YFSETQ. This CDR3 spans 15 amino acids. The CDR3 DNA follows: TGCGCCAGCAGCCTCATAGCGGGAGGTTCCTACGAGCAGTACTTC. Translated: CASSLIAGGSYEQYF.